This TCR beta chain was captured in a study of patients and donors after allogeneic stem cell transplantation. The V gene's germline CDR1 is ENHRY and CDR2 SYGVKD. This CDR3 is built from 13 residues. Trimming cost V 7 bases and J 5 bases, with 11 bases left between them. TCRdb reprocessed the RT-PCR reads via MiXCR and lists one record per CDR3 protein. The table shows under 200,000 distinct CDR3 sequences, with more than 20% occurring only once. The sequence derives from a human donor who was either an allogeneic HSCT recipient or a stem cell or donor lymphocyte infusion donor (not recorded which). It is not recorded whose cells these are; they may come from a transplant donor. The chain employs TRBV10-3 and TRBJ2-2; D is perhaps TRBD1 (6 bases). The sequencing input was blood, either unsorted or a sorted T cell fraction (not recorded which). The CDR3 loop reads CAITEGVTGELFF. The DNA of the CDR3 is TGTGCCATCACAGAGGGGGTGACCGGGGAGCTGTTTTTT.